The clone carrying this TCR beta chain was counted at least ten times. The data were obtained in a study of regulatory T cells in long-lasting Graves disease. The CDR3 extends over 21 amino acids. CDR1 MDHEN and CDR2 SYDVKM come from the germline V gene. Trimming at V came to 2 bases and at J to 1 base, leaving 15 bases not matched to a gene. According to the study, TCR beta libraries were built with iRepertoire HTBI primers and CDR3-region Arm-PCR. TCRdb called the multiplex PCR reads again in MiXCR, with one record for every CDR3 protein. The sample contains 400,000 to 500,000 distinct CDR3 sequences, roughly 15% of which appear only once. Specified time point: newly diagnosed GD, antithyroid drugs for less than 3 months. PBMCs provided the RNA from which the TCR library was made. These data are also associated with another study on T cells in Graves' hyperthyroidism and ophthalmopathy.

Sequenced material: peripheral blood mononuclear cells (PBMCs), taken at new diagnosis, from a patient treated with antithyroid drugs. V usage is TRBV28 and J usage is TRBJ2-2; TRBD2 matches 11 bases. The sequence came from a woman between 40 and 55 years old with Graves disease. Here the CDR3 DNA reads TGTGCCAGCAGTTTAGGAGGACTAGCGGGTTCTTTCGGGGGGAACACCGGGGAGCTGTTTTTT. The encoded protein is CASSLGGLAGSFGGNTGELFF.